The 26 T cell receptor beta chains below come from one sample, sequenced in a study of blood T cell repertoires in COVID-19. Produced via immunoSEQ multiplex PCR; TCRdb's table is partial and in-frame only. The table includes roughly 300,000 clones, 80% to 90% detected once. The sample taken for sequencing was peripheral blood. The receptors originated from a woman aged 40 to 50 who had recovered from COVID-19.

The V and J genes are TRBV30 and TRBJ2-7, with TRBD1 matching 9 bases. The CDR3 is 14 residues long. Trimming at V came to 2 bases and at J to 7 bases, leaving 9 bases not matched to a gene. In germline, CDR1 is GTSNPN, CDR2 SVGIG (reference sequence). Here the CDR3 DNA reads TGTGCCTGGAGTTACGACAGGGGGTCTGGTGAGCAGTACTTC. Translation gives CAWSYDRGSGEQYF.

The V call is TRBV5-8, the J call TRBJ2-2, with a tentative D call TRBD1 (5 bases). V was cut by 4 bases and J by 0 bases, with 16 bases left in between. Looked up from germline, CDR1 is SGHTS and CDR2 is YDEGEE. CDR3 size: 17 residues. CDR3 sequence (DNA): TGTGCCAGCAGCAGACGTCTAGGGGCCTCGAACACCGGGGAGCTGTTTTTT. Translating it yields CASSRRLGASNTGELFF.

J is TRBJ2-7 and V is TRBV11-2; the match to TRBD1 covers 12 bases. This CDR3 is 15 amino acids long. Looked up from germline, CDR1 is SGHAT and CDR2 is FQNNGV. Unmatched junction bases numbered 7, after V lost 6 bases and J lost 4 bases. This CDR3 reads CASSWGQGARYEQYF. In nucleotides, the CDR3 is TGTGCCAGCAGTTGGGGACAGGGGGCCCGATACGAGCAGTACTTC.

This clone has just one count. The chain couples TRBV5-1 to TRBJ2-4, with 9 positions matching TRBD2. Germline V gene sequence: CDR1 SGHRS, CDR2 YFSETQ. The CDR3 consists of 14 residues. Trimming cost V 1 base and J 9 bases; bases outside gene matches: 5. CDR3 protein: CASSLFGTSFIQYF. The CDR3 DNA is TGCGCCAGCAGCTTGTTCGGGACTAGCTTCATTCAGTACTTC. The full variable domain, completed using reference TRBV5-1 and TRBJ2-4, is KAGVTQTPRYLIKTRGQQVTLSCSPISGHRSVSWYQQTPGQGLQFLFEYFSETQRNKGNFPGRFSGRQFSNSRSEMNVSTLELGDSALYLCASSLFGTSFIQYFGAGTRLSVL.

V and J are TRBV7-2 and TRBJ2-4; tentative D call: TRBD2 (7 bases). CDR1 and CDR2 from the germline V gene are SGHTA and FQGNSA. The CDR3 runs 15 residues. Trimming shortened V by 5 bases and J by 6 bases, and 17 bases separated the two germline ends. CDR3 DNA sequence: TGTGCCAGCAGCCTGGGGGGGGCTGTGAGAAACATTCAGTACTTC. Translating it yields CASSLGGAVRNIQYF. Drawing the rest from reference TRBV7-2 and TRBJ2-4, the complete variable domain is GAGVSQSPSNKVTEKGKDVELRCDPISGHTALYWYRQSLGQGLEFLIYFQGNSAPDKSGLPSDRFSAERTGGSVSTLTIQRTQQEDSAVYLCASSLGGAVRNIQYFGAGTRLSVL.

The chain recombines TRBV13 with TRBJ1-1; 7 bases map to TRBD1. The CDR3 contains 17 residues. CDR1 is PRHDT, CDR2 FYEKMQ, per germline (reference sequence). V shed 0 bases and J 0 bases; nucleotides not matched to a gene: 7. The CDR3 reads CASSLGATGWLNTEAFF. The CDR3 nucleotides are TGTGCCAGCAGCTTAGGGGCGACAGGGTGGTTGAACACTGAAGCTTTCTTT. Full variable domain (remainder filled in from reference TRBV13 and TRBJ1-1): AAGVIQSPRHLIKEKRETATLKCYPIPRHDTVYWYQQGPGQDPQFLISFYEKMQSDKGSIPDRFSAQQFSDYHSELNMSSLELGDSALYFCASSLGATGWLNTEAFFGQGTRLTVV.

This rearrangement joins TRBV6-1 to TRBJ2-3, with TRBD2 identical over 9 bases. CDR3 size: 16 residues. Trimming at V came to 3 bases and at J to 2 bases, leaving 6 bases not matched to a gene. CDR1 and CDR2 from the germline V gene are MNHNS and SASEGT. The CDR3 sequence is CASSDGAGGHTDTQYF. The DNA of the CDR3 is TGTGCCAGCAGTGACGGAGCGGGGGGCCACACAGATACGCAGTATTTT.

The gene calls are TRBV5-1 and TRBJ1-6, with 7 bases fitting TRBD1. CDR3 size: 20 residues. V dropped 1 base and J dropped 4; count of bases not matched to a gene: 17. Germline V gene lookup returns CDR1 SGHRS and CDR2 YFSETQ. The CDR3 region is CASSLRGSPTGTEYNSPLHF. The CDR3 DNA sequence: TGCGCCAGCAGCTTGCGGGGTTCCCCTACCGGGACAGAGTATAATTCACCCCTCCACTTT.

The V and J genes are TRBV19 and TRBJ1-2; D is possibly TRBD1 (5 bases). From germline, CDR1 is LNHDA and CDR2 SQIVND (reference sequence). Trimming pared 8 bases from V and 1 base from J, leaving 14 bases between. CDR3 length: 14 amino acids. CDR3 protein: CASGGRAVNYGYTF. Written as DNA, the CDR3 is TGTGCCAGTGGGGGGAGGGCGGTTAACTATGGCTACACCTTC.

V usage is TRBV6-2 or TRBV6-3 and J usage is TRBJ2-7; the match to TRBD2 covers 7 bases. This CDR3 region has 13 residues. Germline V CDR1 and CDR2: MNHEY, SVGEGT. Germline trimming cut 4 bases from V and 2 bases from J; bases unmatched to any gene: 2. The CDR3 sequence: CASSSTSAYEQYF. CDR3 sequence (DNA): TGTGCCAGCAGTTCAACTAGCGCCTACGAGCAGTACTTC.

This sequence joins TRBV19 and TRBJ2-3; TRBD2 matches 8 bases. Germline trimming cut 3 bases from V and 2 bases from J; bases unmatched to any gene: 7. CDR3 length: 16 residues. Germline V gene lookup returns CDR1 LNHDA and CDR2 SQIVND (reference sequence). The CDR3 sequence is CASSILSGGFTDTQYF. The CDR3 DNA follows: TGTGCCAGTAGTATCCTCTCGGGGGGGTTCACAGATACGCAGTATTTT.

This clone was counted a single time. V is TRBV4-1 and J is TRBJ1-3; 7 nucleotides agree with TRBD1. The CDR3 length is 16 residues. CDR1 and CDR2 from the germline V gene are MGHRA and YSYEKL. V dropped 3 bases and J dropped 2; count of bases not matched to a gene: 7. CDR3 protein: CASSHSQGRPGNTIYF. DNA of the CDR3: TGCGCCAGCAGCCATTCACAGGGGAGACCTGGAAACACCATATATTTT.

The CDR3 protein is CASSRDRDRENYGYTF. The CDR3 DNA reads as TGCGCCAGCAGCCGGGACCGGGACAGGGAAAACTATGGCTACACCTTC. The chain couples TRBV4-1 to TRBJ1-2; TRBD1 matches at 9 bases. V trimming: 4 bases; J trimming: 2 bases; junction bases outside the gene matches: 8. CDR1 and CDR2 (germline): MGHRA, YSYEKL. The length of the CDR3 is 16 residues.

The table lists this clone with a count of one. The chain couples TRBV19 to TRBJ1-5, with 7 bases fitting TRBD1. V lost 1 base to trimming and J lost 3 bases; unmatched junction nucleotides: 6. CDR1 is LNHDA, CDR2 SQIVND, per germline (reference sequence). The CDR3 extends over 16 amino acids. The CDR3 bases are TGTGCCAGTAGTATAGTCCCTACAGGGGCCAATCAGCCCCAGCATTTT. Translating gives CASSIVPTGANQPQHF.

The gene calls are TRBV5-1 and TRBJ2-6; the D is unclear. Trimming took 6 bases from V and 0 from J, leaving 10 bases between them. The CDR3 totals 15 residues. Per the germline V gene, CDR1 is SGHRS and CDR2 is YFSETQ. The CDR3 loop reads CASTPTASGANVLTF. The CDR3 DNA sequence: TGCGCCAGCACACCAACAGCCTCTGGGGCCAACGTCCTGACTTTC.

The CDR3 loop reads CASSIAGGLGNTIYF. The CDR3 DNA sequence: TGTGCCAGCAGCATCGCGGGGGGATTGGGAAACACCATATATTTT. The chain couples TRBV21-1 to TRBJ1-3. TRBV21-1 is tagged as a pseudogene. This CDR3 is 15 amino acids long.

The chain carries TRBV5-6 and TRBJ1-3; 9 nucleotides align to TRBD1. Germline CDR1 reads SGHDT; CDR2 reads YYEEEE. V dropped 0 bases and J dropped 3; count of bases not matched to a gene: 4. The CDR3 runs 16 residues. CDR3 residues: CASSLAYRGHGNTIYF. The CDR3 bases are TGTGCCAGCAGCTTGGCCTACAGGGGGCATGGAAACACCATATATTTT.

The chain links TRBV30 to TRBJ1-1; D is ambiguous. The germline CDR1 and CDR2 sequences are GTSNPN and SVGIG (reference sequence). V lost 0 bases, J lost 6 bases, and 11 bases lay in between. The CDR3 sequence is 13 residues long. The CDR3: CAWSVTQRSEAFF. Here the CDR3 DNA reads TGTGCCTGGAGTGTAACCCAGCGTTCTGAAGCTTTCTTT.

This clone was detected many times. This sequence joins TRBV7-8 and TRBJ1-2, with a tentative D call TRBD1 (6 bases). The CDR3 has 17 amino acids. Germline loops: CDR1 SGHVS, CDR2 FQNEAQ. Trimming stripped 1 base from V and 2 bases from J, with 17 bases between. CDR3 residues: CASSLVFGQLRNYGYTF. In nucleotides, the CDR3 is TGTGCCAGCAGCTTAGTGTTTGGACAGTTGCGGAACTATGGCTACACCTTC. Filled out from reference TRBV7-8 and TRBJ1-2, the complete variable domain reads GAGVSQSPRYKVAKRGQDVALRCDPISGHVSLFWYQQALGQGPEFLTYFQNEAQLDKSGLPSDRFFAERPEGSVSTLKIQRTQQEDSAVYLCASSLVFGQLRNYGYTFGSGTRLTVV.

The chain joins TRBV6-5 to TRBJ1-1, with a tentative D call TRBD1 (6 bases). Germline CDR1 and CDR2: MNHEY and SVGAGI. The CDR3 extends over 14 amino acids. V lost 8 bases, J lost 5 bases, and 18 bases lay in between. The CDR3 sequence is CASRQGPTRTEAFF. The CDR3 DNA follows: TGTGCCAGCCGGCAGGGGCCCACCCGTACTGAAGCTTTCTTT.

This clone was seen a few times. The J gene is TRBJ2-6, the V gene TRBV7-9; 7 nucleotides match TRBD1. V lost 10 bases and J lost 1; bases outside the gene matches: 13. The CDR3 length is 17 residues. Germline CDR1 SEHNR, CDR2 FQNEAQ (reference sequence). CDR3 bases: TGTGCCATCCCCCCCCAGGGACAGCCTTCTGGGGCCAACGTCCTGACTTTC. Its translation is CAIPPQGQPSGANVLTF.

The CDR3 DNA reads TGTGCCAGCAGTGCGCAGGGCAGGGAGACCCAGTACTTC. Translating it yields CASSAQGRETQYF. The chain uses TRBV2 and TRBJ2-5; D may be TRBD1 (5 bases). The CDR3 has 13 amino acids. The germline V gene encodes CDR1 SNHLY and CDR2 FYNNEI. Trimming pared 4 bases from V and 5 bases from J, leaving 11 bases between. Based on the CDR3 plus reference TRBV2 and TRBJ2-5, the full variable domain is EPEVTQTPSHQVTQMGQEVILRCVPISNHLYFYWYRQILGQKVEFLVSFYNNEISEKSEIFDDQFSVERPDGSNFTLKIRSTKLEDSAMYFCASSAQGRETQYFGPGTRLLVL.

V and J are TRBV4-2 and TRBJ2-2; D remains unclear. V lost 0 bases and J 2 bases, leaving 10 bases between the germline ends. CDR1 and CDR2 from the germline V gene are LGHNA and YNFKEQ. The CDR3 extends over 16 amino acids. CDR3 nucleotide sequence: TGTGCCAGCAGCCAAGATCAACACAGAAACACCGGGGAGCTGTTTTTT. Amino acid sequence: CASSQDQHRNTGELFF.

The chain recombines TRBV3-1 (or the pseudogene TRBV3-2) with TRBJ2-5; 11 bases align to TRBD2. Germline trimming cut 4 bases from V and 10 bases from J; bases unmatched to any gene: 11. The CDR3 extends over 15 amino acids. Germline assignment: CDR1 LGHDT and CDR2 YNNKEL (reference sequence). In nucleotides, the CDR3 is TGTGCCAGCAGCCGCCTGACTAGCGGGGTTGGAGACCAGTACTTC. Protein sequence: CASSRLTSGVGDQYF.

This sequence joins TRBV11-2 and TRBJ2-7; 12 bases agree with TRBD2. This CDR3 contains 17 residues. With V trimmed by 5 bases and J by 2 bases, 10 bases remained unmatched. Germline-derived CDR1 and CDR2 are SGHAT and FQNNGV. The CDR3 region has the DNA TGTGCCAGCAGCCCCCTAACTAGCGGGGGGAAAACCTACGAGCAGTACTTC. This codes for CASSPLTSGGKTYEQYF.

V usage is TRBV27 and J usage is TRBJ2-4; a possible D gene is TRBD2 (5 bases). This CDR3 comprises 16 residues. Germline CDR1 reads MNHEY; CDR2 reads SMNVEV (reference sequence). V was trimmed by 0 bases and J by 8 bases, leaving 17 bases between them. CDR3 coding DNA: TGTGCCAGCAGTTTATCGGCTGGAACGTGGGGAGACATTCAGTACTTC. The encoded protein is CASSLSAGTWGDIQYF.